The 23 T cell receptor beta chains listed next were all sequenced from one sample in a study of technical replicates of blood from several donors. Using immunoSEQ multiplex PCR, the repertoire was profiled, and TCRdb retains in-frame clones only, with some absent. The data hold approximately 100,000 clones, with 96% observed a single time. The sample taken for sequencing was T cells isolated from PBMCs. The receptors here all came from a human donor in good health.

This CDR3 is CASSVARGPYGYTF. The CDR3 bases are TGTGCCAGCAGTGTGGCCAGGGGGCCCTATGGCTACACCTTC. The chain has TRBV6-4 and TRBJ1-2, with 8 positions matching TRBD1. CDR3 length: 14 residues. The V segment lost 4 bases and the J segment 4 bases; nucleotides outside the gene matches: 5. Germline CDR1 MRHNA, CDR2 SNTAGT.

The chain employs TRBV5-1 and TRBJ1-2; D uncertain. This CDR3 spans 15 amino acids. Looked up from germline, CDR1 is SGHRS and CDR2 is YFSETQ. Trimming stripped 0 bases from V and 3 bases from J, with 12 bases between. DNA of the CDR3: TGCGCCAGCAGCTTGGTCGGGCGGGTGGACTATGGCTACACCTTC. Translated, it gives CASSLVGRVDYGYTF.

The rearrangement joins TRBV5-1 to TRBJ2-7; 10 bases line up with TRBD2. The CDR3 contains 14 residues. Trimming removed 4 bases from V and 3 bases from J; junction bases left unmatched: 4. Looked up from germline, CDR1 is SGHRS and CDR2 is YFSETQ. CDR3 region: CASSRTSGVYEQYF. CDR3 nucleotide sequence: TGCGCCAGCAGCAGGACTAGCGGAGTCTACGAGCAGTACTTC.

The gene calls are TRBV7-9 and TRBJ2-7, with 8 bases fitting TRBD1. CDR3 size: 14 residues. With 3 bases clipped from V and 1 base from J, the junction kept 2 bases outside the gene matches. CDR1 is SEHNR, CDR2 FQNEAQ, per germline (reference sequence). CDR3 bases: TGTGCCAGCAGCTTGGGACAGGATTCCTACGAGCAGTACTTC. This codes for CASSLGQDSYEQYF.

Only a few counts were recorded for this clone. The V and J genes are TRBV5-8 and TRBJ1-1; D is undetermined. With 1 base removed from V and 1 base from J, the gap between germline ends came to 8 bases. Germline V gene data show CDR1 as SGHTS and CDR2 as YDEGEE. The CDR3 extends over 14 amino acids. The CDR3 loop is CASSLLPGNTEAFF. The CDR3 DNA sequence: TGTGCCAGCAGCTTGCTTCCCGGGAACACTGAAGCTTTCTTT.

The rearrangement uses TRBV14 and TRBJ2-5, with D possibly matching TRBD1 (6 bases). Per germline, CDR1 SGHDN and CDR2 FVKESK. There are 17 residues in the CDR3. Trimming removed 1 base at V and 1 base at J, with 16 bases between. For the CDR3, the DNA is TGTGCCAGCAGCCAAGCCTTGGAGATAGGGGGCCAAGAGACCCAGTACTTC. Residues: CASSQALEIGGQETQYF.

The chain has TRBV2 and TRBJ2-1; the match to TRBD2 covers 8 bases. Germline CDR1 and CDR2: SNHLY and FYNNEI. J was trimmed by 6 bases and V by 4 bases; bases with no gene match: 5. The CDR3 has 14 residues. The CDR3 is CASSGSGGRNEQFF. As DNA, the CDR3 is TGTGCCAGCAGTGGGAGCGGGGGACGCAATGAGCAGTTCTTC.

The CDR3 sequence is CASSPSGPYEQYF. In nucleotides, the CDR3 is TGTGCCAGCAGTCCCAGCGGGCCCTACGAGCAGTACTTC. J is TRBJ2-7 and V is TRBV6-5, with D maybe TRBD2 (6 bases). CDR3 length: 13 amino acids. In germline, CDR1 is MNHEY, CDR2 SVGAGI. The germline V and J ends were trimmed by 5 bases and 2 bases, with 10 bases remaining between them.

J is TRBJ2-1 and V is TRBV7-9; 14 nucleotides align to TRBD2. With V trimmed by 6 bases and J by 2 bases, 9 bases remained unmatched. Germline CDR1 SEHNR, CDR2 FQNEAQ (reference sequence). CDR3 size: 18 residues. CDR3 DNA: TGTGCCAGCAGTTTGGGACTAGCGGGAGATCGGGCCTACAATGAGCAGTTCTTC. It specifies CASSLGLAGDRAYNEQFF.

V and J are TRBV7-2 and TRBJ1-1; D not certain. The germline V gene has CDR1 SGHTA and CDR2 FQGNSA. This CDR3 spans 13 amino acids. The ends were cut back, 5 bases at V and 7 bases at J, with 14 bases in the middle. The CDR3 DNA is TGTGCCAGCAGCCTACTACACGACCTTGAAGCTTTCTTT. Translating gives CASSLLHDLEAFF.

The CDR3 DNA sequence: TGCGCCAGCAGCAGTGACAGGGCGCAGCCCCAGCATTTT. It is translated as CASSSDRAQPQHF. The chain carries TRBV4-1 and TRBJ1-5; 7 nucleotides agree with TRBD1. The V segment lost 5 bases and the J segment 7 bases; nucleotides outside the gene matches: 5. The CDR3 totals 13 residues. Germline CDR1 MGHRA, CDR2 YSYEKL.

V gene TRBV6-5 combines with J gene TRBJ1-1; D might be TRBD1 (5 bases). The germline gives CDR1 MNHEY, CDR2 SVGAGI. The CDR3 sequence is 11 residues long. V was pared by 7 bases and J by 6 bases, with 9 bases between. The CDR3 region is CASNGGAEAFF. The DNA of the CDR3 is TGTGCCAGCAATGGGGGGGCTGAAGCTTTCTTT.

The rearrangement joins TRBV7-9 to TRBJ1-1; D gene unclear. This CDR3 spans 16 amino acids. The germline V gene encodes CDR1 SEHNR and CDR2 FQNEAQ (reference sequence). The V and J ends lost 5 bases and 1 base respectively, with 17 bases between them. CDR3 nucleotides: TGTGCCAGCAGCCCCCCTTTGTTCGGAGCGAACACTGAAGCTTTCTTT. It is translated as CASSPPLFGANTEAFF.

V and J are TRBV29-1 and TRBJ1-2; D uncertain. Germline-derived CDR1 and CDR2 are SQVTM and ANQGSEA. Trimming removed 3 bases at V and 2 bases at J, with 10 bases between. The CDR3 has 13 amino acids. The CDR3 loop is CSVEMAGNYGYTF. CDR3 nucleotide sequence: TGCAGCGTTGAGATGGCGGGGAACTATGGCTACACCTTC.

This chain joins TRBV7-9 and TRBJ1-3; 7 nucleotides agree with TRBD1. CDR3 length: 14 amino acids. J lost 4 bases, V lost 4 bases, and 4 bases had no gene match. The V gene's germline CDR1 is SEHNR and CDR2 FQNEAQ (reference sequence). CDR3 nucleotide sequence: TGTGCCAGCAGCTCGGACAGGCAAGGAAACACCATATATTTT. The encoded protein is CASSSDRQGNTIYF.

J is TRBJ1-2 and V is TRBV4-1; 7 positions agree with TRBD1. Germline loops: CDR1 MGHRA, CDR2 YSYEKL. Trimming took 4 bases from V and 6 from J; bases not matched to a gene: 14. This CDR3 has 16 residues. CDR3 sequence: CASSPRGQNRGDGYTF. CDR3 nucleotides: TGCGCCAGCAGCCCCAGGGGCCAAAACAGGGGCGATGGCTACACCTTC.

The gene calls are TRBV4-2 and TRBJ2-5; 10 positions agree with TRBD1. The J call could be wrong; TRBJ2-7 is a better fit for the DNA end. This CDR3 region has 18 residues. The V gene's germline CDR1 is LGHNA and CDR2 YNFKEQ. Here the CDR3 DNA reads TGTGCCAGCAGCCAAGACGCCCTAATGGACAGGGGGGTCTACGAGCAGTACTTC. It codes for CASSQDALMDRGVYEQYF.

The rearrangement uses TRBV7-2 and TRBJ2-2; perhaps TRBD1 as D (6 bases). The CDR3 length is 15 residues. Trimming shortened V by 4 bases and J by 4 bases, and 13 bases separated the two germline ends. Germline loops: CDR1 SGHTA, CDR2 FQGNSA. CDR3 sequence (DNA): TGTGCCAGCAGCTCCACCACAGGGCTCACCGGGGAGCTGTTTTTT. Its translation: CASSSTTGLTGELFF.

This sequence joins TRBV11-2 and TRBJ2-7, with a weak D call TRBD2 (7 bases). Germline assignment: CDR1 SGHAT and CDR2 FQNNGV. V lost 4 bases to trimming and J lost 7 bases, with 20 bases between them. The CDR3 length is 15 residues. The chain's CDR3 is CASSSKEGGRREQYF. CDR3 nucleotides: TGTGCCAGCAGCTCCAAGGAGGGGGGGCGAAGGGAGCAGTACTTC. The complete variable domain, with remaining parts taken from reference TRBV11-2 and TRBJ2-7, reads EAGVAQSPRYKIIEKRQSVAFWCNPISGHATLYWYQQILGQGPKLLIQFQNNGVVDDSQLPKDRFSAERLKGVDSTLKIQPAKLEDSAVYLCASSSKEGGRREQYFGPGTRLTVT.

The rearrangement joins TRBV13 to TRBJ1-1, with TRBD1 matching 7 bases. The V and J ends lost 5 bases and 4 bases, in that order; junction bases with no gene match: 4. From germline, CDR1 is PRHDT and CDR2 FYEKMQ (reference sequence). The CDR3 extends over 13 amino acids. CDR3 coding DNA: TGTGCCAGCAGCCTTCAGGGGGGCACTGAAGCTTTCTTT. Amino acid sequence: CASSLQGGTEAFF.

The V and J genes are TRBV6-5 and TRBJ2-7; 10 positions agree with TRBD2. The germline V gene has CDR1 MNHEY and CDR2 SVGAGI. J lost 1 base, V lost 6 bases, and 6 bases had no gene match. This CDR3 has 15 residues. Here the CDR3 reads CASSPGTSASYEQYF. The DNA of the CDR3 is TGTGCCAGCAGCCCAGGGACTAGCGCATCCTACGAGCAGTACTTC.

The chain recombines TRBV28 with TRBJ2-1; TRBD1 is a possible D gene (5 bases). This CDR3 comprises 13 residues. V lost 5 bases, J lost 4 bases, and 9 bases lay in between. Looked up from germline, CDR1 is MDHEN and CDR2 is SYDVKM. The CDR3 sequence: CASSPRQYNEQFF. CDR3 DNA: TGTGCCAGCAGTCCAAGACAGTACAATGAGCAGTTCTTC.

V and J are TRBV18 and TRBJ2-3; tentatively, D is TRBD2 (6 bases). The ends were cut back, 11 bases at V and 1 base at J, with 13 bases in the middle. CDR1 is KGHSH and CDR2 is LQKENI in the germline V gene. The CDR3 runs to 13 residues. This CDR3 reads CAGEDGGTDTQYF. In DNA form, the CDR3 reads TGTGCCGGGGAGGACGGAGGCACAGATACGCAGTATTTT.